One and the same sample provided the 18 T cell receptor beta chains below, sequenced in a study of cytomegalovirus exposure and HLA in healthy donors. The study ran its PCR with 60 Vbeta and 13 Jbeta primers. The protocol was immunoSEQ multiplex PCR, while the TCRdb copy is restricted to in-frame clones and leaves out a portion. This table lists roughly 80,000 clones. Material for sequencing was PBMCs. These receptors were collected from a woman in her twenties or thirties in good health and CMV-seronegative.

V gene TRBV7-2 combines with J gene TRBJ2-3; tentatively, D is TRBD2 (6 bases). Trimming pared 1 base from V and 2 bases from J, leaving 10 bases between. Germline CDR1 is SGHTA and CDR2 is FQGNSA. The CDR3 covers 15 residues. CDR3 region: CASSLVGDFTDTQYF. The CDR3 region has the DNA TGTGCCAGCAGCTTAGTTGGGGACTTCACAGATACGCAGTATTTT.

The rearrangement uses TRBV19 and TRBJ2-5; 9 bases line up with TRBD2. Per germline, CDR1 LNHDA and CDR2 SQIVND (reference sequence). With 2 bases clipped from V and 5 bases from J, the junction kept 3 bases outside the gene matches. The length of the CDR3 is 14 residues. The CDR3 sequence is CASSIIAGEETQYF. The CDR3 DNA is TGTGCCAGTAGTATAATAGCGGGAGAGGAGACCCAGTACTTC.

CDR3 residues: CAWAAYSNQPQHF. CDR3 DNA sequence: TGTGCCTGGGCAGCGTATAGCAATCAGCCCCAGCATTTT. The chain couples TRBV30 to TRBJ1-5; D is unclear. This CDR3 is built from 13 residues. Trimming pared 5 bases from V and 0 bases from J, leaving 8 bases between. Germline V CDR1 and CDR2: GTSNPN, SVGIG (reference sequence).

This chain uses TRBV11-2 with TRBJ2-2, with TRBD2 matching over 8 bases. V trimming: 1 base; J trimming: 0 bases; junction bases outside the gene matches: 1. The germline V gene encodes CDR1 SGHAT and CDR2 FQNNGV. This CDR3 has 16 amino acids. DNA for the CDR3: TGTGCCAGCAGCTTAGCACTAGCGGCGAACACCGGGGAGCTGTTTTTT. Translated, it gives CASSLALAANTGELFF.

For the CDR3, the DNA is TGTGCCAGCAGTGAAGCACTAGCAGCCCGTGTGCAGTACTTC. This sequence encodes CASSEALAARVQYF. The chain couples TRBV6-1 to TRBJ2-7, with D possibly TRBD2 on 6 matching bases. V was pared by 0 bases and J by 9 bases, with 15 bases between. CDR3 length: 14 amino acids. Germline-derived CDR1 and CDR2 are MNHNS and SASEGT.

This rearrangement joins TRBV10-2 to TRBJ1-1; perhaps TRBD1 as D (6 bases). Germline CDR1 WSHSY, CDR2 SAAADI. V gave up 3 bases and J gave up 5 bases, with 13 bases separating them. The CDR3 contains 14 residues. The DNA of the CDR3 is TGCGCCAGCAGTGACCAGGGGCCGATTACTGAAGCTTTCTTT. This translates into CASSDQGPITEAFF.

The chain has TRBV6-5 and TRBJ2-1, with 9 nucleotides matching TRBD2. J lost 10 bases, V lost 0 bases, and 1 base had no gene match. Per germline, CDR1 MNHEY and CDR2 SVGAGI. This CDR3 region has 13 residues. This chain's CDR3 is CASSYSSGGEQFF. CDR3 nucleotide sequence: TGTGCCAGCAGTTACTCCAGCGGGGGGGAGCAGTTCTTC.

J is TRBJ1-2 and V is TRBV30; 9 bases fit TRBD1. This CDR3 has 15 amino acids. Germline CDR1 and CDR2: GTSNPN and SVGIG (reference sequence). V shed 3 bases, J shed 0 bases, and the junction held 5 bases outside the gene matches. The DNA of the CDR3 is TGTGCCTGGAGACTTACAGGGGGCCCTAACTATGGCTACACCTTC. Translated, it gives CAWRLTGGPNYGYTF.

This chain joins TRBV6-1 and TRBJ1-1, with 7 bases that match TRBD1. The CDR3 is made up of 15 amino acids. In germline, CDR1 is MNHNS, CDR2 SASEGT. The trim removed 1 base at V and 8 bases at J, leaving 10 bases unmatched. CDR3 region: CASSEGTGFRDEAFF. CDR3 in DNA: TGTGCCAGCAGTGAAGGGACAGGTTTCAGGGACGAAGCTTTCTTT.

This sequence joins TRBV4-1 and TRBJ1-4; 7 bases agree with TRBD1. This CDR3 is 15 amino acids long. V lost 2 bases and J lost 4; bases outside the gene matches: 4. Per the germline V gene, CDR1 is MGHRA and CDR2 is YSYEKL. CDR3 nucleotide sequence: TGCGCCAGCAGCCAACCGGGACAGCTTAATGAAAAACTGTTTTTT. Its protein product is CASSQPGQLNEKLFF.

The genes are TRBV30 and TRBJ1-2; D is perhaps TRBD1 (5 bases). Trimming removed 7 bases from V and 7 bases from J, with 16 bases in between. Germline-derived CDR1 and CDR2 are GTSNPN and SVGIG (reference sequence). This CDR3 region has 12 residues. In nucleotides, the CDR3 is TGTGCCTCTCGGGCAGGGCTCGCTGGCTACACCTTC. Its translation: CASRAGLAGYTF.

The chain employs TRBV15 and TRBJ1-1; TRBD1 is a possible D gene (5 bases). The CDR3 is made up of 14 amino acids. Germline-derived CDR1 and CDR2 are LNHNV and YYDKDF (reference sequence). Trimming took off 3 bases at V and 0 bases at J, with 8 bases between the two ends. As DNA, the CDR3 is TGTGCCACCAGCAGGGACATAATGAACACTGAAGCTTTCTTT. Translating it yields CATSRDIMNTEAFF.

The chain joins TRBV6-5 to TRBJ1-2; maybe TRBD1 (5 bases). Germline assignment: CDR1 MNHEY and CDR2 SVGAGI. The CDR3 is made up of 14 amino acids. V was clipped by 6 bases and J by 5 bases, with 16 bases between them. The CDR3, as DNA: TGTGCCAGCAGCAAGGACATCATGGGGTATGGCTACACCTTC. Translating gives CASSKDIMGYGYTF.

The chain couples TRBV12-5 to TRBJ2-5; D is possibly TRBD1 (6 bases). The CDR3 loop spans 15 amino acids. V was clipped by 1 base and J by 2 bases, with 11 bases between them. Germline lookup yields CDR1 LGHNT and CDR2 FRNRAP. The CDR3 DNA follows: TGTGCTAGTGGTTTGGGCCTAGGGACACAAGAGACCCAGTACTTC. Protein sequence: CASGLGLGTQETQYF. Full variable domain (remainder filled in from reference TRBV12-5 and TRBJ2-5): DARVTQTPRHKVTEMGQEVTMRCQPILGHNTVFWYRQTMMQGLELLAYFRNRAPLDDSGMPKDRFSAEMPDATLATLKIQPSEPRDSAVYFCASGLGLGTQETQYFGPGTRLLVL.

CDR3 sequence reads: CASSLLLREGEQYF. The CDR3 nucleotides read TGTGCCAGCAGTTTATTATTGCGGGAGGGCGAGCAGTACTTC. This chain uses TRBV28 with TRBJ2-7; 9 positions agree with TRBD2. Unmatched junction bases numbered 4, after V lost 1 base and J lost 6 bases. The CDR3 is 14 amino acids. Germline CDR1 is MDHEN and CDR2 is SYDVKM.

J is TRBJ2-2 and V is TRBV14; the D gene is possibly TRBD2 (6 bases). Deletions cut 5 bases from V and 0 bases from J, with 10 bases between. The CDR3 has 15 amino acids. Per germline, CDR1 SGHDN and CDR2 FVKESK. The chain's CDR3 is CASSNSGSNTGELFF. CDR3 DNA: TGTGCCAGCAGCAATAGCGGTTCGAACACCGGGGAGCTGTTTTTT.

The rearrangement links TRBV4-1 to TRBJ2-7; D possibly corresponds to TRBD2 (5 bases). Germline V gene data show CDR1 as MGHRA and CDR2 as YSYEKL. The ends were cut back, 1 base at V and 3 bases at J, with 10 bases in the middle. The CDR3 is made up of 14 amino acids. CDR3 bases: TGCGCCAGCAGCCAAGCCGGTGGAGGCTACGAGCAGTACTTC. Protein: CASSQAGGGYEQYF.

The rearrangement uses TRBV5-1 and TRBJ2-2; 7 bases align to TRBD1. The V gene's germline CDR1 is SGHRS and CDR2 YFSETQ. V was pared by 0 bases and J by 4 bases, with 3 bases of the junction left unmatched. The CDR3 totals 15 residues. The CDR3, as DNA: TGCGCCAGCAGCTTGGAGGCAGGGGGCACCGGGGAGCTGTTTTTT. Protein sequence: CASSLEAGGTGELFF.